This is a list of T cell receptor beta chains from one sample in a study of blood T cell repertoires in COVID-19. Sequencing used immunoSEQ multiplex PCR; TCRdb keeps in-frame clones, though not all of them. The sample shows fewer than 200,000 clones, 70% to 90% of them seen only once. The sample was peripheral blood. The receptor set was obtained from a man in his forties or fifties who had recovered from COVID-19. CDR3s include the opening cysteine and the closing phenylalanine or tryptophan. A D gene is named only where the DNA matches it firmly. Size values are once, few and many counts, or a class for expanded clones, and some rows have none.

D gene: TRBD1
J gene: TRBJ1-1
V gene: TRBV12-3/TRBV12-4
clone size: -
CDR3 length: 12
CDR3 DNA: TGTGCCAGCAGTTTCGACAGGGCCAGGGCTTTCTTT
CDR3 protein: CASSFDRARAFF

D gene: TRBD1
J gene: TRBJ1-2
V gene: TRBV2
clone size: -
CDR3 length: 16
CDR3 DNA: TGTGCCAGCCCTGGACAGGGGGTTTCTCATAACTATGGCTACACCTTC
CDR3 protein: CASPGQGVSHNYGYTF

D gene: -
J gene: TRBJ2-3
V gene: TRBV4-1
clone size: -
CDR3 length: 14
CDR3 DNA: TGCGCCAGCAGCCTTGACATAATCTCAGATACGCAGTATTTT
CDR3 protein: CASSLDIISDTQYF

D gene: -
J gene: TRBJ1-3
V gene: TRBV9
clone size: -
CDR3 length: 16
CDR3 DNA: TGTGCCAGCAGCGTGGGGGGTAAGACAGAGGGAAACACCATATATTTT
CDR3 protein: CASSVGGKTEGNTIYF

D gene: TRBD1
J gene: TRBJ2-1
V gene: TRBV4-1
clone size: few
CDR3 length: 15
CDR3 DNA: TGCGCCAGCAGCCGCACAGGGGCGAAGTACAATGAGCAGTTCTTC
CDR3 protein: CASSRTGAKYNEQFF

D gene: TRBD1
J gene: TRBJ2-7
V gene: TRBV7-3
clone size: -
CDR3 length: 15
CDR3 DNA: TGTGCCAGCAGCCCACAGGGGGCCCCTAACAGCGAGCAGTACTTC
CDR3 protein: CASSPQGAPNSEQYF

D gene: TRBD2
J gene: TRBJ2-3
V gene: TRBV10-2
clone size: -
CDR3 length: 15
CDR3 DNA: TGCGCCAGCAGTGCCTTAGCGGGGGGAACAGATACGCAGTATTTT
CDR3 protein: CASSALAGGTDTQYF

D gene: TRBD1
J gene: TRBJ1-5
V gene: TRBV28
clone size: -
CDR3 length: 16
CDR3 DNA: TGTGCCAGCAGTCCCCCAGGCGGGACAGGGGCTCAGCCCCAGCATTTT
CDR3 protein: CASSPPGGTGAQPQHF

D gene: -
J gene: TRBJ2-1
V gene: TRBV4-3
clone size: -
CDR3 length: 14
CDR3 DNA: TGCGCCAGCAGCCAAGCCCAGCGGCCAAATGAGCAGTTCTTC
CDR3 protein: CASSQAQRPNEQFF

D gene: TRBD1
J gene: TRBJ1-2
V gene: TRBV7-2
clone size: -
CDR3 length: 14
CDR3 DNA: TGTGCCAGCAGCATTACAGGGGGTAACTATGGCTACACCTTC
CDR3 protein: CASSITGGNYGYTF

D gene: TRBD1
J gene: TRBJ1-1
V gene: TRBV6-5
clone size: -
CDR3 length: 14
CDR3 DNA: TGTGCCAGCAGTTCTTGGACAGGGGACACTGAAGCTTTCTTT
CDR3 protein: CASSSWTGDTEAFF

D gene: -
J gene: TRBJ2-3
V gene: TRBV20-1
clone size: -
CDR3 length: 14
CDR3 DNA: TGCAGTGCTAGTGGGGGGACTAGCACAGATACGCAGTATTTT
CDR3 protein: CSASGGTSTDTQYF

D gene: -
J gene: TRBJ2-5
V gene: TRBV7-2
clone size: -
CDR3 length: 17
CDR3 DNA: TGTGCCAGCAGCTTAGCGCGTTTAGCCCGGCCGCAAGAGACCCAGTACTTC
CDR3 protein: CASSLARLARPQETQYF

D gene: -
J gene: TRBJ1-1
V gene: TRBV5-1
clone size: few
CDR3 length: 14
CDR3 DNA: TGCGCCAGCAGCTTGAGCGGGGGGAACACTGAAGCTTTCTTT
CDR3 protein: CASSLSGGNTEAFF

D gene: -
J gene: TRBJ2-5
V gene: TRBV6-2/TRBV6-3
clone size: once
CDR3 length: 15
CDR3 DNA: TGTGCCAGCAGTTATTTTCCCCGCCAGGGGGAGACCCAGTACTTC
CDR3 protein: CASSYFPRQGETQYF

D gene: TRBD2
J gene: TRBJ2-7
V gene: TRBV3-1/TRBV3-2
clone size: -
CDR3 length: 16
CDR3 DNA: TGTGCCAGCAGCGATAGACTAGCGGGAGTTGAGTACGAGCAGTACTTC
CDR3 protein: CASSDRLAGVEYEQYF

D gene: TRBD2
J gene: TRBJ2-1
V gene: TRBV28
clone size: -
CDR3 length: 16
CDR3 DNA: TGTGCCAGCAGTCCGGGGGGACTAGCGACCTACAATGAGCAGTTCTTC
CDR3 protein: CASSPGGLATYNEQFF

D gene: -
J gene: TRBJ1-1
V gene: TRBV3-1/TRBV3-2
clone size: once
CDR3 length: 14
CDR3 DNA: TGTGCCAGCAGCCAAGATTATCGGAACACTGAAGCTTTCTTT
CDR3 protein: CASSQDYRNTEAFF

D gene: -
J gene: TRBJ1-3
V gene: TRBV11-2
clone size: few
CDR3 length: 15
CDR3 DNA: TGTGCCAGCAGCTTAGTCCAGGGCTCCGGAAACACCATATATTTT
CDR3 protein: CASSLVQGSGNTIYF

D gene: -
J gene: TRBJ2-3
V gene: TRBV5-4
clone size: few
CDR3 length: 15
CDR3 DNA: TGTGCCAGCAGCCCCACGAATAGTCGCACAGATACGCAGTATTTT
CDR3 protein: CASSPTNSRTDTQYF

D gene: -
J gene: TRBJ2-1
V gene: TRBV19
clone size: once
CDR3 length: 15
CDR3 DNA: TGTGCCAGTAGTGCAGGATTGACTAGTTACAATGAGCAGTTCTTC
CDR3 protein: CASSAGLTSYNEQFF

D gene: TRBD1
J gene: TRBJ2-5
V gene: TRBV29-1
clone size: -
CDR3 length: 14
CDR3 DNA: TGCAGCGTCTCCTCCGGGACAGGGGAACAGACCCAGTACTTC
CDR3 protein: CSVSSGTGEQTQYF

D gene: -
J gene: TRBJ2-3
V gene: TRBV5-1
clone size: -
CDR3 length: 13
CDR3 DNA: TGCGCCAGCAGCTCTATGACAGCTAATACGCAGTATTTT
CDR3 protein: CASSSMTANTQYF

D gene: TRBD1
J gene: TRBJ1-5
V gene: TRBV25-1
clone size: -
CDR3 length: 15
CDR3 DNA: TGTGCCAGCAGTGACTCGGGACAGGTCAATCAGCCCCAGCATTTT
CDR3 protein: CASSDSGQVNQPQHF

D gene: -
J gene: TRBJ2-1
V gene: TRBV24-1
clone size: once
CDR3 length: 16
CDR3 DNA: TGTGCCACCCAAAGCAACACAGTGAGCTCCTACAATGAGCAGTTCTTC
CDR3 protein: CATQSNTVSSYNEQFF

D gene: -
J gene: TRBJ1-5
V gene: TRBV5-6
clone size: -
CDR3 length: 13
CDR3 DNA: TGTGCCAGCTCAGGGCAGCGCAATCAGCCCCAGCATTTT
CDR3 protein: CASSGQRNQPQHF

D gene: -
J gene: TRBJ2-3
V gene: TRBV5-1
clone size: -
CDR3 length: 15
CDR3 DNA: TGCGCCAGCAGCTTGGCCGTGGGGGGTGGAGATACGCAGTATTTT
CDR3 protein: CASSLAVGGGDTQYF

D gene: TRBD1
J gene: TRBJ1-2
V gene: TRBV7-9
clone size: -
CDR3 length: 17
CDR3 DNA: TGTGCCAGCAGCTTAGTAGGGACAGGGCGGGCTAACTATGGCTACACCTTC
CDR3 protein: CASSLVGTGRANYGYTF

D gene: TRBD2
J gene: TRBJ2-1
V gene: TRBV18
clone size: -
CDR3 length: 15
CDR3 DNA: TGTGCCAGCTCACCGACTAGCGGGAGGGCTGATGAGCAGTTCTTC
CDR3 protein: CASSPTSGRADEQFF

D gene: TRBD1
J gene: TRBJ1-5
V gene: TRBV2
clone size: once
CDR3 length: 15
CDR3 DNA: TGTGCCAGCAGTCCAACCACAGGGGGGGGTCAGCCCCAGCATTTT
CDR3 protein: CASSPTTGGGQPQHF

D gene: -
J gene: TRBJ1-3
V gene: TRBV9
clone size: once
CDR3 length: 16
CDR3 DNA: TGTGCCAGCAGCGTAGCGGCGGCAGCAGCTGGAAACACCATATATTTT
CDR3 protein: CASSVAAAAAGNTIYF

D gene: -
J gene: TRBJ2-7
V gene: TRBV18
clone size: -
CDR3 length: 14
CDR3 DNA: TGTGCCAGCTCACCAATCGGGCAGGGCGGAGAGCAGTACTTC
CDR3 protein: CASSPIGQGGEQYF

D gene: -
J gene: TRBJ2-7
V gene: TRBV6-2/TRBV6-3
clone size: -
CDR3 length: 13
CDR3 DNA: TGTGCCAGCAGTTACTCCCCGACGGAGAGAGGGTACTTC
CDR3 protein: CASSYSPTERGYF

D gene: -
J gene: TRBJ1-1
V gene: TRBV25-1
clone size: -
CDR3 length: 13
CDR3 DNA: TGTGCCAGCAGTGGGACCGGGGGGGCGAGAGCTTTCTTT
CDR3 protein: CASSGTGGARAFF

D gene: -
J gene: TRBJ2-2
V gene: TRBV9
clone size: -
CDR3 length: 16
CDR3 DNA: TGTGCCAGCAGCGCCGGAACAGGGTCGGGCACCGGGGAGCTGTTTTTT
CDR3 protein: CASSAGTGSGTGELFF

D gene: TRBD1
J gene: TRBJ1-6
V gene: TRBV7-2
clone size: -
CDR3 length: 15
CDR3 DNA: TGTGCCAGCAGCTTAGGGACAGGATTTAATTCACCCCTCCACTTT
CDR3 protein: CASSLGTGFNSPLHF